Listed below are T cell receptor beta chains from one sample, sequenced in a study of cytomegalovirus exposure and HLA in healthy donors. Some clones are missing from TCRdb's copy, which holds only in-frame ones; the method was immunoSEQ multiplex PCR. Its listing shows around 130,000 clones. The material sequenced was PBMCs. Receptors originate from a woman in her sixties in good health and CMV-seronegative. Each CDR3 is given with its conserved first and last residue. Fields, in order: V gene, J gene, D gene, CDR3 protein, CDR3 DNA. A D gene is named only where the DNA matches it firmly.

TRBV6-6,TRBJ2-3,TRBD2,CASSYPAGEQYF,TGTGCCAGCAGTTACCCGGCGGGGGAGCAGTATTTT
TRBV4-1,TRBJ2-5,TRBD1,CASSQGRRGQDQETQYF,TGCGCCAGCAGCCAGGGCCGACGGGGACAGGACCAAGAGACCCAGTACTTC
TRBV6-5,TRBJ2-7,NA,CASSRQATSYEQYF,TGTGCCAGCAGCAGACAGGCCACCTCCTACGAGCAGTACTTC
TRBV9,TRBJ2-1,TRBD1,CASSKPLGTASNEQFF,TGTGCCAGCAGCAAACCTCTCGGGACAGCTTCGAATGAGCAGTTCTTC
TRBV6-1,TRBJ2-1,TRBD2,CASSSGGSGYNEQFF,TGTGCCAGCAGTTCCGGGGGGTCTGGCTACAATGAGCAGTTCTTC
TRBV7-9,TRBJ1-2,NA,CASSLWASDGYTF,TGTGCCAGCAGCTTGTGGGCCTCTGATGGCTACACCTTC
TRBV27,TRBJ2-2,NA,CASTRLPNTGELFF,TGTGCCAGCACGAGGCTTCCGAACACCGGGGAGCTGTTTTTT
TRBV5-4,TRBJ2-1,NA,CASNSGDYNEQFF,TGTGCCAGCAACTCGGGGGATTACAATGAGCAGTTCTTC
TRBV5-4,TRBJ2-5,TRBD2,CASSLPSGQETQYF,TGTGCCAGCAGCTTGCCTAGCGGGCAAGAGACCCAGTACTTC
TRBV19,TRBJ1-4,NA,CASSIGLGGEKLFF,TGTGCCAGTAGTATCGGGCTCGGGGGTGAAAAACTGTTTTTT
TRBV10-2,TRBJ1-1,TRBD1,CASRTGFTEAFF,TGCGCCAGCAGGACAGGGTTCACTGAAGCTTTCTTT
TRBV28,TRBJ1-4,TRBD1,CASTGVGDRGNEKLFF,TGTGCCAGCACCGGGGTCGGGGACAGGGGGAATGAAAAACTGTTTTTT
TRBV25-1,TRBJ1-1,TRBD1,CASRETGVNTEAFF,TGTGCCAGCAGAGAGACAGGGGTGAACACTGAAGCTTTCTTT
TRBV4-1,TRBJ1-2,TRBD1,CASSQSDRNYGYTF,TGCGCCAGCAGCCAATCGGACAGGAACTATGGCTACACCTTC
TRBV28,TRBJ1-5,NA,CASSGQSNQPQHF,TGTGCCAGCAGTGGACAGAGCAATCAGCCCCAGCATTTT
TRBV30,TRBJ2-7,NA,CAWRAPGRGSYEQYF,TGTGCCTGGAGGGCGCCGGGCCGAGGGTCCTACGAGCAGTACTTC
TRBV7-8,TRBJ1-1,NA,CASSPRPGGRGNTEAFF,TGTGCCAGCAGCCCCCGCCCCGGGGGGCGTGGGAACACTGAAGCTTTCTTT
TRBV6-1,TRBJ2-1,TRBD2,CASKRGRASYNEQFF,TGTGCCAGCAAGCGGGGCAGGGCCTCTTACAATGAGCAGTTCTTC
TRBV5-1,TRBJ2-7,NA,CASSPEGNSYEQYF,TGCGCCAGCAGCCCGGAGGGCAATTCGTACGAGCAGTACTTC
TRBV5-6,TRBJ2-6,TRBD1,CASRIRRGPDRVGANVLTF,TGTGCCAGCAGGATTCGCAGGGGGCCCGATCGGGTGGGGGCCAACGTCCTGACTTTC
TRBV30,TRBJ1-5,NA,CAWSEGGLGQPQHF,TGTGCCTGGAGTGAGGGGGGGCTTGGGCAGCCCCAGCATTTT
TRBV4-1,TRBJ2-7,TRBD2,CASSQDWGLAIYEQYF,TGCGCCAGCAGCCAAGATTGGGGACTAGCGATTTACGAGCAGTACTTC